The next 23 T cell receptor beta chains were all read from a single sample in a study of blood T cell repertoires in COVID-19. Libraries were prepared by immunoSEQ multiplex PCR; TCRdb keeps only in-frame clonotypes and omits some of them. The profile shows a few hundred thousand clones, roughly four fifths of them singletons. The sample consisted of PBMCs or T cells enriched from blood (not recorded which). These receptors originate from a man aged 35 to 55 who had been exposed to COVID-19.

The DNA of the CDR3 is TGCGCCAGCAGGGACAGGGGATTGGAGACCCAGTACTTC. This encodes CASRDRGLETQYF. The chain combines TRBV5-1 with TRBJ2-5, with 9 positions matching TRBD1. The ends lost 5 bases at V and 5 bases at J; junction bases unmatched: 4. This CDR3 is built from 13 residues. In germline, CDR1 is SGHRS, CDR2 YFSETQ.

This clone was detected only a few times. V usage is TRBV7-9 and J usage is TRBJ2-1; TRBD2 is a possible D gene (5 bases). CDR3 length: 13 amino acids. Germline V CDR1 and CDR2: SEHNR, FQNEAQ (reference sequence). Trimming removed 5 bases at V and 7 bases at J, with 12 bases between. The CDR3 sequence is CASSPSLGNEQFF. The DNA for the CDR3 is TGTGCCAGCAGCCCTAGCCTAGGGAATGAGCAGTTCTTC.

V gene TRBV5-4 combines with J gene TRBJ2-1; no reliable D call. The germline V gene has CDR1 SGHNT and CDR2 YYREEE (reference sequence). The CDR3 sequence is 16 residues long. Between the trimmed V and J ends, which lost 3 bases and 2 bases, there was a span of 15 bases. CDR3 in amino acids: CASSSNIDGPYNEQFF. Written as DNA, the CDR3 is TGTGCCAGCAGCTCTAATATAGATGGGCCCTACAATGAGCAGTTCTTC.

The V and J genes are TRBV15 and TRBJ2-5; TRBD2 agrees at 7 bases. From germline, CDR1 is LNHNV and CDR2 YYDKDF (reference sequence). V dropped 2 bases and J dropped 5; count of bases not matched to a gene: 8. The CDR3 spans 15 residues. This chain's CDR3 is CATSRTAGVGETQYF. DNA of the CDR3: TGTGCCACCAGCAGAACGGCGGGAGTAGGGGAGACCCAGTACTTC.

The chain carries TRBV5-1 and TRBJ2-1; D ambiguous. The germline V gene encodes CDR1 SGHRS and CDR2 YFSETQ. This CDR3 contains 15 residues. Trimming pared 1 base from V and 0 bases from J, leaving 8 bases between. In DNA, the CDR3 is TGCGCCAGCAGCTTGCCGGAGAGCTCCTACAATGAGCAGTTCTTC. It is translated as CASSLPESSYNEQFF.

DNA of the CDR3: TGTGCCAGCTCTACCGGTAACCCTGGGGCCAACGTCCTGACTTTC. It translates to CASSTGNPGANVLTF. The chain uses TRBV27 and TRBJ2-6; D is undetermined. CDR1 is MNHEY, CDR2 SMNVEV, per germline (reference sequence). V was clipped by 8 bases and J by 2 bases, with 13 bases between them. The CDR3 contains 15 residues.

This clone has just a few counts. The chain links TRBV18 to TRBJ1-5, with D unresolved. The V gene lost 2 bases and the J gene lost 4 bases, with 6 bases spanning the gap. The CDR3 covers 13 residues. CDR1 is KGHSH, CDR2 LQKENI, per germline. The CDR3 loop reads CASSPGENQPQHF. The CDR3 bases are TGTGCCAGCTCACCAGGGGAGAATCAGCCCCAGCATTTT.

The chain combines TRBV10-1 with TRBJ2-1; TRBD2 is a possible D gene (5 bases). With 4 bases removed from V and 2 bases from J, the gap between germline ends came to 18 bases. Germline CDR1 is WNHNN and CDR2 is SYGVQD (reference sequence). The CDR3 has 17 residues. CDR3 amino acids: CASSGSYIGDTYNEQFF. The CDR3 nucleotides read TGCGCCAGCAGTGGGTCGTATATCGGGGATACCTACAATGAGCAGTTCTTC.

The gene calls are TRBV7-3 and TRBJ1-3, with a weak D call TRBD1 (5 bases). With 10 bases removed from V and 0 bases from J, the gap between germline ends came to 16 bases. The germline gives CDR1 SGHTA, CDR2 FQGTGA. This CDR3 region has 15 residues. The CDR3, as DNA: TGTGCCACCAAAGTCACGGGGGACTCTGGAAACACCATATATTTT. It encodes CATKVTGDSGNTIYF. Full variable domain (missing parts from reference TRBV7-3 and TRBJ1-3): GAGVSQTPSNKVTEKGKYVELRCDPISGHTALYWYRQSLGQGPEFLIYFQGTGAADDSGLPNDRFFAVRPEGSVSTLKIQRTERGDSAVYLCATKVTGDSGNTIYFGEGSWLTVV.

CDR3 loop: CASSRGGGGSNQPQHF. As DNA, the CDR3 is TGTGCCAGCAGCCGGGGAGGGGGAGGTAGCAATCAGCCCCAGCATTTT. The gene calls are TRBV5-4 and TRBJ1-5, with D possibly TRBD1 on 6 matching bases. This CDR3 has 16 amino acids. Trimming took off 4 bases at V and 0 bases at J, with 14 bases between the two ends. Germline CDR1 SGHNT, CDR2 YYREEE (reference sequence).

The V gene is TRBV19, the J gene TRBJ1-2; D is unclear. Germline CDR1 is LNHDA and CDR2 is SQIVND (reference sequence). Trimming removed 9 bases from V and 4 bases from J, with 15 bases in between. CDR3 length: 13 amino acids. In DNA, the CDR3 is TGTGCCAGCTGGACTTTCGCTGGCTATGGCTACACCTTC. Amino acid sequence: CASWTFAGYGYTF.

The rearrangement joins TRBV5-1 to TRBJ2-5, with TRBD2 identical over 8 bases. Germline CDR1 and CDR2: SGHRS and YFSETQ. The CDR3 sequence is 18 residues long. Unmatched junction bases numbered 20, after V lost 5 bases and J lost 5 bases. CDR3 sequence: CASRKGSGSGSSRETQYF. CDR3 bases: TGCGCCAGCAGAAAAGGAAGTGGAAGCGGGAGTTCGAGGGAGACCCAGTACTTC.

The chain combines TRBV4-1 with TRBJ2-2, with D possibly being TRBD2 (5 bases). In germline, CDR1 is MGHRA, CDR2 YSYEKL. This CDR3 has 15 amino acids. Trimming cost V 0 bases and J 0 bases, with 5 bases left between them. The CDR3 reads CASSQDSANTGELFF. In DNA, the CDR3 is TGCGCCAGCAGCCAAGATAGCGCGAACACCGGGGAGCTGTTTTTT.

The chain carries TRBV7-2 and TRBJ2-7, with D maybe TRBD2 (6 bases). CDR1 SGHTA and CDR2 FQGNSA come from the germline V gene. The CDR3 is 18 residues long. The V end was cut by 0 bases, the J end by 3 bases, with 21 bases between. In DNA form, the CDR3 reads TGTGCCAGCAGCTTAGCGCGGAGAAGGAGGGACCTGGGCTACGAGCAGTACTTC. Translating it yields CASSLARRRRDLGYEQYF.

V and J are TRBV6-1 and TRBJ1-3; possible D gene TRBD1, 6 bases. The V end lost 2 bases, the J end lost 0 bases, and 23 bases lay between the germline ends. The CDR3 covers 20 residues. The germline CDR1 and CDR2 sequences are MNHNS and SASEGT. The CDR3 nucleotides are TGTGCCAGCAGTGAATTAGGACCGCGGGGGGGCTCCTACTCTGGAAACACCATATATTTT. This sequence encodes CASSELGPRGGSYSGNTIYF.

V is TRBV7-9 and J is TRBJ2-5; D is undetermined. CDR1 SEHNR and CDR2 FQNEAQ come from the germline V gene (reference sequence). The ends were cut back, 2 bases at V and 4 bases at J, with 8 bases in the middle. This CDR3 spans 13 amino acids. CDR3 nucleotides: TGTGCCAGCAGCTTAAACCCGAGAGAGACCCAGTACTTC. This translates into CASSLNPRETQYF.

A word on this clone: The same CDR3 is also encoded by other DNA sequences in this sample. V and J are TRBV18 and TRBJ2-6; D is ambiguous. CDR3 length equals 15 residues. V lost 0 bases to trimming and J lost 1 base, with 4 bases between them. Germline V gene data show CDR1 as KGHSH and CDR2 as LQKENI. The CDR3 sequence is CASSPPRSGANVLTF. In DNA form, the CDR3 reads TGTGCCAGCTCACCACCCCGGTCTGGGGCCAACGTCCTGACTTTC.

The V and J genes are TRBV6-4 and TRBJ2-1; D may be TRBD2 (6 bases). The germline V gene encodes CDR1 MRHNA and CDR2 SNTAGT. This CDR3 has 14 residues. Trimming pared 9 bases from V and 5 bases from J, leaving 17 bases between. The CDR3 loop is CASSRDFKNNEQFF. The CDR3 DNA follows: TGTGCCAGTAGCCGGGACTTCAAAAACAATGAGCAGTTCTTC.

This sequence joins TRBV7-2 and TRBJ2-2, with TRBD2 matching over 12 bases. The trim removed 8 bases at V and 9 bases at J, leaving 7 bases unmatched. The CDR3 has 14 residues. CDR1 is SGHTA and CDR2 is FQGNSA in the germline V gene. CDR3 coding DNA: TGTGCCAGCCGACTAGCGGGAGCATTAAGGGAGCTGTTTTTT. As protein: CASRLAGALRELFF.

This rearrangement joins TRBV7-2 to TRBJ2-7; TRBD2 is a possible D gene (5 bases). CDR1 is SGHTA and CDR2 is FQGNSA in the germline V gene. The germline V and J ends were trimmed by 4 bases and 5 bases, with 15 bases remaining between them. This CDR3 has 14 residues. CDR3 DNA sequence: TGTGCCAGCAGCTCACCACCCCCCGGGGACGAGCAGTACTTC. The encoded protein is CASSSPPPGDEQYF.

This sequence joins TRBV6-5 and TRBJ2-7, with 9 bases fitting TRBD1. The CDR3 covers 15 residues. V lost 5 bases and J lost 5; bases outside the gene matches: 10. The germline CDR1 and CDR2 sequences are MNHEY and SVGAGI. The CDR3 spells CASSRPGQGLHEQYF. Here the CDR3 DNA reads TGTGCCAGCAGTCGACCGGGACAGGGTCTTCACGAGCAGTACTTC.

The chain links TRBV11-2 to TRBJ2-3; no clear D gene. This CDR3 contains 12 residues. The germline gives CDR1 SGHAT, CDR2 FQNNGV. With 6 bases removed from V and 10 bases from J, the gap between germline ends came to 14 bases. The CDR3 sequence: CASSHPGTAQYF. The CDR3 DNA reads as TGTGCCAGCAGTCACCCCGGAACAGCGCAGTATTTT.

The chain combines TRBV6-2 or TRBV6-3 with TRBJ1-4; D unresolved. Trimming shortened V by 2 bases and J by 5 bases, and 12 bases separated the two germline ends. Germline CDR1 is MNHEY and CDR2 is SVGEGT. This CDR3 contains 15 residues. The CDR3 DNA reads as TGTGCCAGCAGTTACCGAGGCAGAGTCAATGAAAAACTGTTTTTT. Its translation is CASSYRGRVNEKLFF.